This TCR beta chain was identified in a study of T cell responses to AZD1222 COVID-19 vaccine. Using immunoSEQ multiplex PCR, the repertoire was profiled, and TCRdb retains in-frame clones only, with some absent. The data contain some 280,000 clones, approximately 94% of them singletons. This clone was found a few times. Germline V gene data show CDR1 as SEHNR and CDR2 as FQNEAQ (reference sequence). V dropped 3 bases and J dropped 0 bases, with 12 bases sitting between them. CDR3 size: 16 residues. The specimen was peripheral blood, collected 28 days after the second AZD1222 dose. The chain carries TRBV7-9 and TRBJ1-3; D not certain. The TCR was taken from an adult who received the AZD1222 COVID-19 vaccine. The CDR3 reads CASSFGGDSSGNTIYF. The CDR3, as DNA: TGTGCCAGCAGCTTCGGCGGTGACTCCTCTGGAAACACCATATATTTT.